Detailed here is one T cell receptor beta chain. What it binds is not known. The assay was immunoSEQ multiplex PCR, and TCRdb's table has in-frame clones only and misses some. The data contain some 150,000 clones, 80% to 95% of them singletons. Per germline, CDR1 MRHNA and CDR2 SNTAGT. There are 13 residues in the CDR3. Trimming left V 4 bases short and J 5 bases short, with 11 bases between. The data originate from a study of T cell responses to AZD1222 COVID-19 vaccine. Study-level findings and limits: The donor cohort was predominantly white British with a female majority, and clonal diversity may have been underestimated. Of spike-specific TCRs, nearly half reportedly target regions left unmutated in variants.

The chain links TRBV6-4 to TRBJ1-1; no clear D. The sequence came from an adult who received the AZD1222 COVID-19 vaccine. The starting material was peripheral blood, obtained 28 days after the second AZD1222 dose. The DNA for the CDR3 is TGTGCCAGCAGTGGTCAGGATGGGACTGAAGCTTTCTTT. This gives the protein CASSGQDGTEAFF.